This TCR beta chain derives from a study of control samples from healthy donors and cancer patients. Data came from immunoSEQ multiplex PCR; TCRdb stores just in-frame clones and leaves some out. Altogether 130,000 to 150,000 clones are present, about 95% being singletons, with the ten largest covering 12% to 15%. Germline-derived CDR1 and CDR2 are MRHNA and SNTAGT. This CDR3 is 13 amino acids long. Trimming removed 4 bases from V and 7 bases from J, with 13 bases in between. This chain links TRBV6-4 with TRBJ1-2, with a tentative D call TRBD1 (5 bases). This clonotype was sampled from a man aged 55 to 69 with colorectal cancer. The specimen was PBMCs. DNA of the CDR3: TGTGCCAGCAGTGCACCCGGGACCGCTGGCTACACCTTC. Encoded protein: CASSAPGTAGYTF.